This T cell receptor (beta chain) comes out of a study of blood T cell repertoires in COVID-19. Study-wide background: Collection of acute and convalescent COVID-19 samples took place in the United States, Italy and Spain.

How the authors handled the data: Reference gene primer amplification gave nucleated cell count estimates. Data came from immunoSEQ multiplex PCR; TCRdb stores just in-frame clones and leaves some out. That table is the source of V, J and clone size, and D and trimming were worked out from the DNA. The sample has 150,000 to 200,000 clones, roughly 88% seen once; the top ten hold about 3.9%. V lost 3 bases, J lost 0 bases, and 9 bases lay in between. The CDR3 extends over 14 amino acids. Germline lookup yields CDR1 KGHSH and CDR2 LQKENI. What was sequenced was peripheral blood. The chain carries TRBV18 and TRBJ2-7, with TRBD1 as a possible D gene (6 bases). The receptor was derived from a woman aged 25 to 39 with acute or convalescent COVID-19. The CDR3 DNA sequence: TGTGCCAGCTCACCTGACAGGTCCTCCTACGAGCAGTACTTC. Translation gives CASSPDRSSYEQYF.